This entry lists 29 T cell receptor beta chains sequenced from one sample in a study of blood T cell repertoires in COVID-19. Produced via immunoSEQ multiplex PCR; TCRdb's table is partial and in-frame only. The profile covers around 150,000 clones, with approximately 86% appearing a single time and about 4.2% taken by the ten largest. Sequencing was carried out using peripheral blood. Source of these receptors: a woman between 55 and 75 years old with active or convalescent COVID-19.

This clone was detected once. The rearrangement joins TRBV6-2 or TRBV6-3 to TRBJ2-3; TRBD2 agrees at 11 bases. Germline V CDR1 and CDR2: MNHEY, SVGEGT. Germline trimming cut 0 bases from V and 5 bases from J; bases unmatched to any gene: 4. The CDR3 length is 16 residues. CDR3 amino acids: CASSYSSGGAVDTQYF. The CDR3 nucleotides are TGTGCCAGCAGTTACTCTAGCGGGGGGGCGGTAGATACGCAGTATTTT.

As to this clone: One junction end disagrees with the germline gene, perhaps due to a read error. The gene calls are TRBV7-7 and TRBJ2-2, with D perhaps matching TRBD2 (7 bases). CDR1 and CDR2 (germline): SSHAT, FNYEAQ (reference sequence). The CDR3 sequence is 15 residues long. DNA for the CDR3: TGTGCTAGCAGCCCCATAGGGGGGGACACCGGGGAGCTGTTTTTT. It is translated as CASSPIGGDTGELFF.

The V and J genes are TRBV18 and TRBJ1-4; 8 bases align to TRBD1. The V and J ends lost 3 bases and 8 bases, in that order; junction bases with no gene match: 5. This CDR3 is 14 amino acids long. The V gene's germline CDR1 is KGHSH and CDR2 LQKENI. CDR3 nucleotides: TGTGCCAGCTCACCGAGACAGGGGCAGGAAAAACTGTTTTTT. It yields the protein CASSPRQGQEKLFF.

The chain is built from TRBV2 and TRBJ2-5, with TRBD1 identical over 9 bases. Germline loops: CDR1 SNHLY, CDR2 FYNNEI. V lost 6 bases and J lost 2; bases outside the gene matches: 4. The CDR3 runs 14 residues. This CDR3 reads CASSGQGMQETQYF. DNA of the CDR3: TGTGCCAGCAGCGGACAGGGGATGCAAGAGACCCAGTACTTC.

This rearrangement joins TRBV9 to TRBJ2-3; D not certain. V lost 1 base and J lost 1, with 10 bases in between. The CDR3 sequence is 15 residues long. The germline V gene has CDR1 SGDLS and CDR2 YYNGEE. The CDR3 DNA follows: TGTGCCAGCAGCGTAACAAAGATGGGCACAGATACGCAGTATTTT. It translates to CASSVTKMGTDTQYF.

The gene calls are TRBV14 and TRBJ2-7, with 12 nucleotides matching TRBD2. Germline V gene lookup returns CDR1 SGHDN and CDR2 FVKESK. Trimming removed 1 base from V and 0 bases from J; junction bases left unmatched: 4. The CDR3 runs to 17 residues. The CDR3 DNA reads as TGTGCCAGCAGCCAAGGACTAGCGGGGGCCAGCTCCTACGAGCAGTACTTC. Translation gives CASSQGLAGASSYEQYF.

The sample holds one count of this clone. V usage is TRBV19 and J usage is TRBJ2-3, with 7 positions matching TRBD2. The CDR3 runs 15 residues. Trimming took 7 bases from V and 4 from J; bases not matched to a gene: 11. Germline V gene lookup returns CDR1 LNHDA and CDR2 SQIVND (reference sequence). This chain's CDR3 is CASNEWGGGADTQYF. In DNA form, the CDR3 reads TGTGCCAGTAATGAGTGGGGCGGGGGAGCAGATACGCAGTATTTT.

V and J are TRBV19 and TRBJ2-1, with a weak D call TRBD2 (6 bases). V lost 2 bases, J lost 11 bases, and 19 bases lay in between. The CDR3 loop spans 15 amino acids. Germline CDR1 reads LNHDA; CDR2 reads SQIVND (reference sequence). For the CDR3, the DNA is TGTGCCAGTAGTATAACCGGCGGGGACCTCATTAAGCAGTTCTTC. It translates to CASSITGGDLIKQFF.

This chain links TRBV6-2 or TRBV6-3 with TRBJ2-3; TRBD2 matches 8 bases. CDR3 size: 15 residues. J gave up 2 bases and V 6 bases, and 7 bases lay outside the gene matches. The germline CDR1 and CDR2 sequences are MNHEY and SVGEGT. In DNA, the CDR3 is TGTGCCAGCAGCCTCGGGGGGGCTAACACAGATACGCAGTATTTT. It translates to CASSLGGANTDTQYF.

The genes are TRBV9 and TRBJ2-5, with D maybe TRBD2 (6 bases). CDR3 length: 14 residues. Trimming shortened V by 4 bases and J by 2 bases, and 12 bases separated the two germline ends. Germline V lookup: CDR1 SGDLS, CDR2 YYNGEE. The CDR3 DNA follows: TGTGCCAGCAGCCCCTGGGACTGGCAAGAGACCCAGTACTTC. It encodes CASSPWDWQETQYF.

This clone was found a few times. The chain employs TRBV13 and TRBJ1-4, with 8 nucleotides matching TRBD1. Trimming at V came to 5 bases and at J to 11 bases, leaving 4 bases not matched to a gene. Germline loops: CDR1 PRHDT, CDR2 FYEKMQ (reference sequence). CDR3 length: 12 residues. The CDR3, as DNA: TGTGCCAGCAGCCTGGGACAGGAGAAACTGTTTTTT. It translates to CASSLGQEKLFF.

Only one count was recorded for this clone. The V gene is TRBV19, the J gene TRBJ2-1; the match to TRBD2 covers 12 bases. The CDR3 covers 22 residues. Germline V CDR1 and CDR2: LNHDA, SQIVND (reference sequence). Trimming took 5 bases from V and 0 from J; bases not matched to a gene: 20. The CDR3 DNA is TGTGCCAGTAGTCTCAGAGACGCCCTAGCGGGGGGGCTGCCAAGCTCCTACAATGAGCAGTTCTTC. Its protein product is CASSLRDALAGGLPSSYNEQFF.

The sample holds one count of this clone. V gene TRBV24-1 combines with J gene TRBJ2-5; D is perhaps TRBD1 (6 bases). Germline V gives CDR1 KGHDR, CDR2 SFDVKD. The CDR3 spans 14 residues. Trimming removed 8 bases from V and 2 bases from J, with 14 bases in between. The CDR3 coding sequence is TGTGCCACCAACCGACAGGCGAGTCAAGAGACCCAGTACTTC. Its translation is CATNRQASQETQYF.

This sequence joins TRBV7-2 and TRBJ1-3; possibly TRBD1 for D (5 bases). V lost 5 bases and J lost 0, with 17 bases in between. This CDR3 spans 17 amino acids. Germline V gene lookup returns CDR1 SGHTA and CDR2 FQGNSA. The CDR3 coding sequence is TGTGCCAGCAGCCTCACCACCGACAGTTACTCTGGAAACACCATATATTTT. It yields the protein CASSLTTDSYSGNTIYF.

J is TRBJ1-2 and V is TRBV6-5; TRBD1 agrees at 11 bases. J gave up 5 bases and V 6 bases, and 5 bases lay outside the gene matches. In germline, CDR1 is MNHEY, CDR2 SVGAGI. This CDR3 is built from 14 residues. The CDR3 protein is CASRRTGGAYGYTF. The CDR3 nucleotides read TGTGCCAGCAGGCGGACAGGGGGCGCATATGGCTACACCTTC.

The J gene is TRBJ1-2, the V gene TRBV19, with D possibly TRBD1 on 6 matching bases. The V end lost 2 bases, the J end lost 4 bases, and 17 bases lay between the germline ends. This CDR3 is built from 16 residues. The germline gives CDR1 LNHDA, CDR2 SQIVND (reference sequence). As DNA, the CDR3 is TGTGCCAGTAGTATAACAGGGAACGCTCGAGGCTATGGCTACACCTTC. Encoded protein: CASSITGNARGYGYTF. Full variable domain (rest looked up from reference TRBV19 and TRBJ1-2): DGGITQSPKYLFRKEGQNVTLSCEQNLNHDAMYWYRQDPGQGLRLIYYSQIVNDFQKGDIAEGYSVSREKKESFPLTVTSAQKNPTAFYLCASSITGNARGYGYTFGSGTRLTVV.

The chain carries TRBV11-3 and TRBJ1-3; no firm D call. The V end was cut by 5 bases, the J end by 0 bases, with 5 bases between. The germline V gene has CDR1 SGHNT and CDR2 YENEEA. The CDR3 length is 13 residues. DNA for the CDR3: TGTGCCAGCAGCACCTACTCTGGAAACACCATATATTTT. This sequence encodes CASSTYSGNTIYF. Full variable domain (remainder filled in from reference TRBV11-3 and TRBJ1-3): EAGVVQSPRYKIIEKKQPVAFWCNPISGHNTLYWYLQNLGQGPELLIRYENEEAVDDSQLPKDRFSAERLKGVDSTLKIQPAELGDSAVYLCASSTYSGNTIYFGEGSWLTVV.

This chain joins TRBV5-1 and TRBJ2-7, with D possibly being TRBD1 (7 bases). This CDR3 contains 14 residues. V lost 4 bases, J lost 3 bases, and 14 bases lay in between. The germline CDR1 and CDR2 sequences are SGHRS and YFSETQ. Here the CDR3 reads CASSPPGGIYEQYF. Written as DNA, the CDR3 is TGCGCCAGCAGCCCGCCAGGGGGGATCTACGAGCAGTACTTC.

Notes on this clone: Other DNA sequences in the same sample also yield this CDR3. This chain's CDR3 is CAIRASGGAGETQYF. The CDR3 coding sequence is TGTGCCATCAGGGCTAGCGGGGGGGCCGGAGAGACCCAGTACTTC. The V and J genes are TRBV10-3 and TRBJ2-5; 12 nucleotides line up with TRBD2. The CDR3 length is 15 residues. Trimming removed 6 bases from V and 4 bases from J; junction bases left unmatched: 6. The V gene's germline CDR1 is ENHRY and CDR2 SYGVKD.

The genes are TRBV19 and TRBJ2-3, with 8 bases identical to TRBD2. Germline V lookup: CDR1 LNHDA, CDR2 SQIVND (reference sequence). The CDR3 loop spans 14 amino acids. J lost 6 bases, V lost 1 base, and 3 bases had no gene match. The CDR3 coding sequence is TGTGCCAGTAGTATAGGACTAGCGTCGGATACGCAGTATTTT. This sequence encodes CASSIGLASDTQYF. Full variable domain (remainder filled in from reference TRBV19 and TRBJ2-3): DGGITQSPKYLFRKEGQNVTLSCEQNLNHDAMYWYRQDPGQGLRLIYYSQIVNDFQKGDIAEGYSVSREKKESFPLTVTSAQKNPTAFYLCASSIGLASDTQYFGPGTRLTVL.

V usage is TRBV5-1 and J usage is TRBJ2-3, with a weak D call TRBD2 (5 bases). This CDR3 has 15 residues. In germline, CDR1 is SGHRS, CDR2 YFSETQ. The ends were cut back, 2 bases at V and 0 bases at J, with 10 bases in the middle. Here the CDR3 DNA reads TGCGCCAGCAGCTTTATAGGACTGAGCACAGATACGCAGTATTTT. Its protein product is CASSFIGLSTDTQYF.

The gene calls are TRBV7-9 and TRBJ1-1; D uncertain. The V and J ends lost 4 bases and 5 bases respectively, with 14 bases between them. CDR3 length: 14 residues. CDR1 SEHNR and CDR2 FQNEAQ come from the germline V gene (reference sequence). CDR3 sequence (DNA): TGTGCCAGCAGCTCATTTTTTACTTGGACTGAAGCTTTCTTT. Protein sequence: CASSSFFTWTEAFF.

This chain connects TRBV7-2 to TRBJ2-3; the match to TRBD2 covers 13 bases. Germline lookup yields CDR1 SGHTA and CDR2 FQGNSA. The CDR3 spans 18 residues. Germline trimming cut 5 bases from V and 0 bases from J; bases unmatched to any gene: 8. The DNA of the CDR3 is TGTGCCAGCAGCCAGACTAGCGGGGGGATGGGTAGCACAGATACGCAGTATTTT. It yields the protein CASSQTSGGMGSTDTQYF.

The J gene is TRBJ2-7, the V gene TRBV5-6; D perhaps matches TRBD1 (5 bases). Germline CDR1 SGHDT, CDR2 YYEEEE. CDR3 length equals 14 residues. V shed 0 bases and J shed 4 bases, with 11 bases lying between them. Here the CDR3 DNA reads TGTGCCAGCAGCTTGGAACAGGTGCCTTACGAGCAGTACTTC. It encodes CASSLEQVPYEQYF.

The rearrangement joins TRBV12-3 or TRBV12-4 to TRBJ2-1, with 13 bases fitting TRBD2. The CDR3 totals 12 residues. V lost 5 bases and J lost 15; bases outside the gene matches: 4. CDR3 residues: CASSSTSGGGFF. As DNA, the CDR3 is TGTGCCAGCAGTAGTACTAGCGGGGGGGGGTTCTTC.

The V gene is TRBV7-2, the J gene TRBJ2-7; no definite D call. In germline, CDR1 is SGHTA, CDR2 FQGNSA. The V end lost 5 bases, the J end lost 0 bases, and 11 bases lay between the germline ends. This CDR3 has 14 amino acids. CDR3 in amino acids: CASSHKISSYEQYF. CDR3 nucleotide sequence: TGTGCCAGCAGCCACAAAATAAGCTCCTACGAGCAGTACTTC.

The chain combines TRBV18 with TRBJ1-6, with 7 bases lining up with TRBD1. J lost 10 bases, V lost 3 bases, and 6 bases had no gene match. The germline CDR1 and CDR2 sequences are KGHSH and LQKENI. The CDR3 covers 14 residues. CDR3 sequence: CASSPDREGSPLHF. The CDR3 nucleotides read TGTGCCAGCTCACCTGACAGGGAAGGGTCACCCCTCCACTTT.

The chain has TRBV2 and TRBJ1-2; D is possibly TRBD1 (5 bases). Germline CDR1 is SNHLY and CDR2 is FYNNEI. This CDR3 comprises 16 residues. V lost 1 base, J lost 3 bases, and 15 bases lay in between. CDR3 nucleotides: TGTGCCAGCAGTGAAGGAGGAGGGGAAGGGTACTATGGCTACACCTTC. Its protein product is CASSEGGGEGYYGYTF.

The V gene is TRBV9, the J gene TRBJ2-7, with 14 bases matching TRBD2. This CDR3 contains 16 residues. V dropped 3 bases and J dropped 7; count of bases not matched to a gene: 9. The germline CDR1 and CDR2 sequences are SGDLS and YYNGEE. The CDR3 here is CASSAGLAGALGEQYF. CDR3 DNA sequence: TGTGCCAGCAGCGCGGGACTAGCGGGGGCCCTAGGGGAGCAGTACTTC.